Sequencing of this TCR beta chain was carried out in a study of response to subunit inactivated influenza vaccine (dated by TCRdb to the late 2010s). Background for the entire study: To follow how T cells responded to a trivalent subunit inactivated influenza vaccine, the researchers relied on deep quantitative profiling of the T cell receptor repertoire.

Libraries were constructed by RT-PCR. Sequencing instrument: Illumina HiSeq 2500. TCRdb redid the processing of the public reads, applying fastp at Q25 and MiXCR, and retained in-frame beta chains. Records with the same CDR3 protein are collapsed into one entry carrying the most frequent genes and DNA. Present in this sample are hundreds of thousands of distinct CDR3 sequences, less than 20% of which were seen just once. In total, the top ten clones hold 11% of the sample. Findings and caveats that apply to the study as a whole: According to the authors, only a limited number of new T cells may be recruited by each seasonal influenza vaccination.

This clonotype has only a few counts. No cognate antigen has been identified for it. Nothing much larger sits one base from this clone, and base qualities are not available. The germline V gene yields SQVTM for CDR1 and ANQGSEA for CDR2. V is trimmed back by 1 base and J by 4 bases, and the junction contains 11 bases that no gene match accounts for. Measured from the cysteine to the phenylalanine, the CDR3 is 18 residues long. The CDR3 DNA has 54 bases and is translated from base 1. This clonotype was sampled from a man in his forties or fifties who received an inactivated influenza vaccine. Donor details come from another sample of the same person, matched by shared clones. Sequenced here: PBMCs from blood, sampled less than 6 days after vaccination. Here the chain combines TRBV29-1 and TRBJ2-5; 14 bases in between match TRBD2. The nucleotides are TGCAGCGTTGAAGGGGGACTAGCGGGAGCCGGGATGGGAGAGACCCAGTACTTC. Translated, this gives CSVEGGLAGAGMGETQYF. With the portions outside the CDR3 filled from the reference TRBV29-1 and TRBJ2-5 genes, the complete variable region becomes SAVISQKPSRDICQRGTSLTIQCQVDSQVTMMFWYRQQPGQSLTLIATANQGSEATYESGFVIDKFPISRPNLTFSTLTVSNMSPEDSSIYLCSVEGGLAGAGMGETQYFGPGTRLLVL.